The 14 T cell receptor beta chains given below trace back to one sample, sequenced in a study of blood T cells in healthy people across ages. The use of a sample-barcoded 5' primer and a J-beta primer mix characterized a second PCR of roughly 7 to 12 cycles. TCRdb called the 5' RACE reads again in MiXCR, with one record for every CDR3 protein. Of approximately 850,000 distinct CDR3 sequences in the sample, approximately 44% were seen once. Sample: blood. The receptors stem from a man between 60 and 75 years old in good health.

The CDR3 bases are TGCGCCAGCAGTGAGCAGGGGACTATCCTCTACAATGAGCAGTTCTTC. It codes for CASSEQGTILYNEQFF. The chain has TRBV10-2 and TRBJ2-1; weak D call: TRBD2 (7 bases). V was clipped by 2 bases and J by 3 bases, with 14 bases between them. There are 16 residues in the CDR3. The germline CDR1 and CDR2 sequences are WSHSY and SAAADI.

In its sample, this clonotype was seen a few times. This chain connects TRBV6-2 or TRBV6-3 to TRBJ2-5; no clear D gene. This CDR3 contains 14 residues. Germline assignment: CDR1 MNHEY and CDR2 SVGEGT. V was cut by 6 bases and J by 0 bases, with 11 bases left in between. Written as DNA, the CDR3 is TGTGCCAGCAGACCACACCTGTACCAAGAGACCCAGTACTTC. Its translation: CASRPHLYQETQYF.

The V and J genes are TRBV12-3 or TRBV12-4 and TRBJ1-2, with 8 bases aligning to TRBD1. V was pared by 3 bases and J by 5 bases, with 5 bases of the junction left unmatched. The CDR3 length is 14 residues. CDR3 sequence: CASSLAGGKYGYTF. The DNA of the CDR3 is TGTGCCAGCAGTTTGGCAGGGGGCAAGTATGGCTACACCTTC.

The CDR3 sequence is CSVEPPNEQFF. CDR3 DNA sequence: TGCAGCGTTGAACCCCCCAATGAGCAGTTCTTC. The chain is built from TRBV29-1 and TRBJ2-1; D is unresolved. V was trimmed by 2 bases and J by 6 bases, leaving 5 bases between them. The CDR3 runs to 11 residues. CDR1 and CDR2 (germline): SQVTM, ANQGSEA.

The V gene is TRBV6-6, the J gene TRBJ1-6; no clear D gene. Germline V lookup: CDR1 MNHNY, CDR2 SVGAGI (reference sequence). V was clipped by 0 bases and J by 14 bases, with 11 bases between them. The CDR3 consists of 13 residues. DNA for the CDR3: TGTGCCAGCAGTTACTCGAGTCAGAGCACCCTCCACTTT. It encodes CASSYSSQSTLHF.

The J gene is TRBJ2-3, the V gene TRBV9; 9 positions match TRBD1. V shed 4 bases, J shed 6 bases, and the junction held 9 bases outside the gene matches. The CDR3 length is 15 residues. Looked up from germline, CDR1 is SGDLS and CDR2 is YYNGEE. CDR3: CASSFDRTGADTQYF. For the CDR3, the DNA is TGTGCCAGCAGCTTCGATCGGACAGGGGCCGATACGCAGTATTTT.

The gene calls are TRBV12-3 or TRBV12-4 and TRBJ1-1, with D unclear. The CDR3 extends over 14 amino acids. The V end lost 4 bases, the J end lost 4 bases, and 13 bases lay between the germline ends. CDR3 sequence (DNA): TGTGCCAGCAGTTCACAAGGGATTGGCACTGAAGCTTTCTTT. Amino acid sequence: CASSSQGIGTEAFF.

The CDR3 DNA reads as TGTGCCTGGAAACGGATGGGAAACACCATATATTTT. It translates to CAWKRMGNTIYF. The rearrangement uses TRBV30 and TRBJ1-3; no reliable D call. The CDR3 contains 12 residues. The V and J ends lost 4 bases and 4 bases respectively, with 8 bases between them. Germline V lookup: CDR1 GTSNPN, CDR2 SVGIG (reference sequence).

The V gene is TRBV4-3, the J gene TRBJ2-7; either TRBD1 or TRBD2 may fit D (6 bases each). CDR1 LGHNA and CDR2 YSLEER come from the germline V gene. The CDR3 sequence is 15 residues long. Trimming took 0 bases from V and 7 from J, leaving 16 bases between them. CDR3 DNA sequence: TGCGCCAGCAGCCAAGATACGGGGGCAGGTATGGAGCAGTACTTC. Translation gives CASSQDTGAGMEQYF.

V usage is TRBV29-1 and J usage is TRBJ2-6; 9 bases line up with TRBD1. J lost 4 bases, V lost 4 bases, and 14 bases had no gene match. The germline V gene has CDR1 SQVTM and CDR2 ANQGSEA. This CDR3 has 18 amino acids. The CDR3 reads CSVAEWGTGLPGANVLTF. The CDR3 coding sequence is TGCAGCGTTGCAGAATGGGGGACAGGGCTCCCCGGGGCCAACGTCCTGACTTTC.

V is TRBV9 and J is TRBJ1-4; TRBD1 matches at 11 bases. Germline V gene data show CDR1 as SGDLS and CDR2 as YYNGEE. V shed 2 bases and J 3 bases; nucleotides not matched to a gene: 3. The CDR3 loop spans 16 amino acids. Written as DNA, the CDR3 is TGTGCCAGCAGCGTGGACAGGGGGCTACCTAATGAAAAACTGTTTTTT. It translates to CASSVDRGLPNEKLFF.

The CDR3 nucleotides read TGTGCCACCAGCAGCCCCCCGACTAGCGGGGGGGCCAATGAGCAGTACTTC. This encodes CATSSPPTSGGANEQYF. The chain couples TRBV15 to TRBJ2-7, with 14 bases that match TRBD2. Germline V gives CDR1 LNHNV, CDR2 YYDKDF (reference sequence). CDR3 size: 17 residues. The junction had 11 bases not matched to a gene; V was cut back by 3 bases and J by 7 bases.

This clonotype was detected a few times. DNA for the CDR3: TGCAGTGCCCCGAATGGAGGGGGAGAGACCCAGTACTTC. Protein sequence: CSAPNGGGETQYF. V usage is TRBV20-1 and J usage is TRBJ2-5; D is perhaps TRBD1 or TRBD2 (6 bases each). V lost 6 bases and J 4 bases, leaving 15 bases between the germline ends. Germline CDR1 reads DFQATT; CDR2 reads SNEGSKA (reference sequence). The CDR3 sequence is 13 residues long.

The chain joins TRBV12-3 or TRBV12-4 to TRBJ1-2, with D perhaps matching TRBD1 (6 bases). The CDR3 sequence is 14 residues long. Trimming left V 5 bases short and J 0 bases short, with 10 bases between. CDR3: CASSRTDTNYGYTF. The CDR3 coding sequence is TGTGCCAGCAGTCGGACAGATACTAACTATGGCTACACCTTC.